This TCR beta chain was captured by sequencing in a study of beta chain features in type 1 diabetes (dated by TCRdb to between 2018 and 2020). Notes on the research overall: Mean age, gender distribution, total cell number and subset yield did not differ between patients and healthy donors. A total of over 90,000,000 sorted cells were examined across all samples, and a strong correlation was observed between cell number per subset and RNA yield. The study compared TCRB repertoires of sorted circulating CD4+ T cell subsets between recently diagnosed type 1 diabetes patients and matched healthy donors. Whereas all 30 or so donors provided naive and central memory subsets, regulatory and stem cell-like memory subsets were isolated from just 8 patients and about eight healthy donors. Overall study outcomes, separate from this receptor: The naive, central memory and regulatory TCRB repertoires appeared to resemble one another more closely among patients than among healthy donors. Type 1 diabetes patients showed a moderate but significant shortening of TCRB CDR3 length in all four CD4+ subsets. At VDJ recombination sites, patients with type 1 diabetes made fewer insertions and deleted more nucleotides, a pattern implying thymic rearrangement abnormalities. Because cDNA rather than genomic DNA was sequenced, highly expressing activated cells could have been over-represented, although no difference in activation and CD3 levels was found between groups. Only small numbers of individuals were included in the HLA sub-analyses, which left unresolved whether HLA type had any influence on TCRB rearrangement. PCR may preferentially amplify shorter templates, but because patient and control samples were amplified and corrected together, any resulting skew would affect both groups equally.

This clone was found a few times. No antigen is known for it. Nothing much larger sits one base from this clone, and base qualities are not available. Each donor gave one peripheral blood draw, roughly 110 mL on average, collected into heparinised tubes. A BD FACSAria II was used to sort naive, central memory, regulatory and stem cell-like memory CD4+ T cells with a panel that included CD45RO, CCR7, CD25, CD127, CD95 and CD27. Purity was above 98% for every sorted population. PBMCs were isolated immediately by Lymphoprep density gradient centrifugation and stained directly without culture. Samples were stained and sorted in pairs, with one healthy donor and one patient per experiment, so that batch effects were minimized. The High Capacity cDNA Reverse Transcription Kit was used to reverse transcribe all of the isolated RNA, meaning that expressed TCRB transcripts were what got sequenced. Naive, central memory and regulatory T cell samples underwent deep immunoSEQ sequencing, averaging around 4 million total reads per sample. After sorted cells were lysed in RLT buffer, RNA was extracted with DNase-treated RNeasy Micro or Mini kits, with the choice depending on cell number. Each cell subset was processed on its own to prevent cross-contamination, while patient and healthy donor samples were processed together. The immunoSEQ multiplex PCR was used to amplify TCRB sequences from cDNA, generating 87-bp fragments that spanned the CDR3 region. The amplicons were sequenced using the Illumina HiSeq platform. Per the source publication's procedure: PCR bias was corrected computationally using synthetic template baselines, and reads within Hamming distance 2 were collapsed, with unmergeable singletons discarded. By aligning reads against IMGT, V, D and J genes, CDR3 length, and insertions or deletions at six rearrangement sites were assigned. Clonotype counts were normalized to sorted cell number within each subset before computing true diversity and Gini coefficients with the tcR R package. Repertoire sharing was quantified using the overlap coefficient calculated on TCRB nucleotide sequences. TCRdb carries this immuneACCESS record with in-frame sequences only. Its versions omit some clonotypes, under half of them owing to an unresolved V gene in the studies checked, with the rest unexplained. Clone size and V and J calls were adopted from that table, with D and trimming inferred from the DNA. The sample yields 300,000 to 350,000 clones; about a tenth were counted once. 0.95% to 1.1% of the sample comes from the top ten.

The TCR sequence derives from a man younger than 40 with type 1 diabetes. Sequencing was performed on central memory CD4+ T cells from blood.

The nucleotide sequence reads TGCGCCAGCAGAAACGGCCCCCAACAGCAAGAGACCCAGTACTTC. The encoded protein is CASRNGPQQQETQYF. In this chain, TRBV5-1 is recombined with TRBJ2-5, with the identity of the D gene unclear. The CDR1 and CDR2 encoded by the germline V gene are SGHRS and YFSETQ. The CDR3 sequence holds 15 residues, the cysteine and phenylalanine included. The DNA shown is the 45-base CDR3, in frame from base 1. Trimming costs V 5 bases and J 2 bases, and their ends lie 16 bases apart.